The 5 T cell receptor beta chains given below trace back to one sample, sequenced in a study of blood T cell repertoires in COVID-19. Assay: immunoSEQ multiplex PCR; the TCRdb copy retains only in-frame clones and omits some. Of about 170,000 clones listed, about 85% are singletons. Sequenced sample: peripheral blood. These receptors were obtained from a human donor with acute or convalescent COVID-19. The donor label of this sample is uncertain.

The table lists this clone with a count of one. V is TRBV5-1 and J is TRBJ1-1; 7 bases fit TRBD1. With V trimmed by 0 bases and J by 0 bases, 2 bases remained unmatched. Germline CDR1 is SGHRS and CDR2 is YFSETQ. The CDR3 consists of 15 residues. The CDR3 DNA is TGCGCCAGCAGCTTGGAGGGGACAGTGAACACTGAAGCTTTCTTT. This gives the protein CASSLEGTVNTEAFF.

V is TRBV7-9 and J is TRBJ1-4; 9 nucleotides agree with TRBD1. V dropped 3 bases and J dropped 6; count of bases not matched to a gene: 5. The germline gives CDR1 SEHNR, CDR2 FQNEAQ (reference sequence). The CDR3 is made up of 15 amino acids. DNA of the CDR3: TGTGCCAGCAGCTTCCTGGGACAGGGAGATGAAAAACTGTTTTTT. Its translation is CASSFLGQGDEKLFF.

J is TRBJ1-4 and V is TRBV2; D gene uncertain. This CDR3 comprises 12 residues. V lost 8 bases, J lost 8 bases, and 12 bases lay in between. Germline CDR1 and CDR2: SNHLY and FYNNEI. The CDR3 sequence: CASAWATEKLFF. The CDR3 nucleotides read TGTGCCAGCGCGTGGGCAACGGAAAAACTGTTTTTT.

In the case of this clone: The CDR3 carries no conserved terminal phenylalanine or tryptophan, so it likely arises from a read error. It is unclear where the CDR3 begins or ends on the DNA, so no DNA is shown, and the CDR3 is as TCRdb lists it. CDR3 residues: CASSPWDRGAWC. The J gene is TRBJ2-7, the V gene TRBV12-3 or TRBV12-4; the DNA was not used to check the table's D call, TRBD1. The CDR3 comprises 12 residues, both ends counted.

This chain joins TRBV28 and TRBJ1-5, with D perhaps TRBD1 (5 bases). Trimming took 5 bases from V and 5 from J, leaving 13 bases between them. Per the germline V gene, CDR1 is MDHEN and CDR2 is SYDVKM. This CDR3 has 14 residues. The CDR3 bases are TGTGCCAGCAGTGAGACAGCGGGATATCAGCCCCAGCATTTT. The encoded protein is CASSETAGYQPQHF.